The subject of this entry is one TCR beta chain. The antigen is undetermined. Once RNA had been extracted, it was reverse transcribed into cDNA to act as the sequencing template. Clones were read by immunoSEQ multiplex PCR, and TCRdb kept only the in-frame ones, dropping some. This table holds 130,000 or so clones, roughly nine tenths found once. Indicated treatment: oral pan-JAK inhibitor, 5-10 mg twice daily. Collection of lesional scalp punch biopsies and peripheral blood was performed in alopecia areata patients. In germline, CDR1 is SGHNT, CDR2 YYREEE (reference sequence). V dropped 0 bases and J dropped 10; count of bases not matched to a gene: 3. This CDR3 contains 13 residues. This record comes from a study of CD8+ T cells in alopecia areata. Study-wide points: Possibly as an HLA-related effect, TCR sharing across patients appeared less clear than in mice.

This sequence joins TRBV5-4 and TRBJ2-1; TRBD1 matches at 8 bases. This receptor was taken from a human donor with alopecia areata. This specimen was CD8+ T cells sorted from blood, taken at week 4, from a patient treated with tofacitinib. The CDR3 nucleotides read TGTGCCAGCAGCTTGGAGACAGGGGTCGAGCAGTTCTTC. The encoded protein is CASSLETGVEQFF.